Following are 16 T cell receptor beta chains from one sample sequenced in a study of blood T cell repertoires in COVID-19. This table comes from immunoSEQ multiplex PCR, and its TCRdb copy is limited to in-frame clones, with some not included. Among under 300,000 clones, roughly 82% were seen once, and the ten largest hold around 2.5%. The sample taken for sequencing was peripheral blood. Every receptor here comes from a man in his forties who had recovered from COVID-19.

CDR3 sequence: CASSYQGGTEAFF. The CDR3 DNA follows: TGTGCCAGCAGTTACCAGGGCGGCACTGAAGCTTTCTTT. This rearrangement joins TRBV6-5 to TRBJ1-1; tentative D call: TRBD1 (5 bases). Trimming took off 2 bases at V and 4 bases at J, with 8 bases between the two ends. The CDR3 has 13 amino acids. Per the germline V gene, CDR1 is MNHEY and CDR2 is SVGAGI.

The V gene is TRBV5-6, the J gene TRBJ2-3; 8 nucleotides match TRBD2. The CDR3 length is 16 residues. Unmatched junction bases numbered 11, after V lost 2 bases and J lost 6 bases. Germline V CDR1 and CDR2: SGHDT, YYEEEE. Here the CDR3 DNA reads TGTGCCAGCAGCTTCAGGACTAGCCGGTGGGCGGATACGCAGTATTTT. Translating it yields CASSFRTSRWADTQYF.

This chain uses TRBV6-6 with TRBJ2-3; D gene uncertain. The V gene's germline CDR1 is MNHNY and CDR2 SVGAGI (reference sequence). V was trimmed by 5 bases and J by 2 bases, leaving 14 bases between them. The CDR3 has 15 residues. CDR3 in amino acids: CASSPPAALTDTQYF. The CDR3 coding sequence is TGTGCCAGCAGTCCCCCGGCGGCCCTCACAGATACGCAGTATTTT.

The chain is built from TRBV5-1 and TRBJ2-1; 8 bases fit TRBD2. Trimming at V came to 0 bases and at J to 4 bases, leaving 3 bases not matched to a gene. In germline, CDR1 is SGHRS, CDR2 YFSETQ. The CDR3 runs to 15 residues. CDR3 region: CASSLGSGVYNEQFF. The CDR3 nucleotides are TGCGCCAGCAGCTTGGGTAGCGGGGTTTACAATGAGCAGTTCTTC.

The DNA of the CDR3 is TGTGCCAGCAGTTGGGGGGGCACTGAAGCTTTCTTT. This encodes CASSWGGTEAFF. The rearrangement links TRBV12-3 or TRBV12-4 to TRBJ1-1; TRBD1 is a possible D gene (5 bases). The CDR3 consists of 12 residues. V lost 4 bases and J lost 4, with 7 bases in between.

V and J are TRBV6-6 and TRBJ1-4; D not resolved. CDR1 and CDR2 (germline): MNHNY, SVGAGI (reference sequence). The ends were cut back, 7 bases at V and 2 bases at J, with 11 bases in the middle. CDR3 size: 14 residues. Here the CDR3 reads CASTLTPTNEKLFF. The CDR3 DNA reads TGTGCCAGCACCCTGACTCCGACTAATGAAAAACTGTTTTTT.

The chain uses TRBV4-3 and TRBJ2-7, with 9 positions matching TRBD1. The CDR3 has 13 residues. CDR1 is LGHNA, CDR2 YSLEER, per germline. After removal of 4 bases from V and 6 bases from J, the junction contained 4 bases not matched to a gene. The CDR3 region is CASSRDRAGEQYF. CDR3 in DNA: TGCGCCAGCAGCCGGGACAGGGCGGGCGAGCAGTACTTC.

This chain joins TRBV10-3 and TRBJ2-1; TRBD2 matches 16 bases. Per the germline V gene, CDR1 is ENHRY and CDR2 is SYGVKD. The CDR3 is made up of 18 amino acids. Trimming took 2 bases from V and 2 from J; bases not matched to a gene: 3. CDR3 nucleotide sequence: TGTGCCATCAGTGAGCGCGGGACTAGCGGGGGGGCCTACAATGAGCAGTTCTTC. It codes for CAISERGTSGGAYNEQFF.

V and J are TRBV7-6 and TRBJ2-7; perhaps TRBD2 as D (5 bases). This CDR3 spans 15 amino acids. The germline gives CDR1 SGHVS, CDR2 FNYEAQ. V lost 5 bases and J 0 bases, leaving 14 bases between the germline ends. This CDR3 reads CASSPRTGSSYEQYF. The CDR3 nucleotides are TGTGCCAGCAGCCCCCGGACTGGGAGCTCCTACGAGCAGTACTTC. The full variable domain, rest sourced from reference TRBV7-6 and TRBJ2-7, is GAGVSQSPRYKVTKRGQDVALRCDPISGHVSLYWYRQALGQGPEFLTYFNYEAQQDKSGLPNDRFSAERPEGSISTLTIQRTEQRDSAMYRCASSPRTGSSYEQYFGPGTRLTVT.

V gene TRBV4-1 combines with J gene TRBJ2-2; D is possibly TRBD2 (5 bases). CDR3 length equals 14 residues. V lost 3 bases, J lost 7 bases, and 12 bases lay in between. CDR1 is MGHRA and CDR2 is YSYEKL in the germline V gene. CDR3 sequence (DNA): TGCGCCAGCAGCCAGGGGTATCGGGGCGGGGAGCTGTTTTTT. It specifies CASSQGYRGGELFF.

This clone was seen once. Here the CDR3 DNA reads TGTGCCAGCCTGGGGGGGCTTGGCTACACCTTC. It codes for CASLGGLGYTF. This chain joins TRBV27 and TRBJ1-2, with D possibly matching TRBD1 (6 bases). CDR1 is MNHEY, CDR2 SMNVEV, per germline (reference sequence). The CDR3 contains 11 residues. V was trimmed by 8 bases and J by 7 bases, leaving 11 bases between them.

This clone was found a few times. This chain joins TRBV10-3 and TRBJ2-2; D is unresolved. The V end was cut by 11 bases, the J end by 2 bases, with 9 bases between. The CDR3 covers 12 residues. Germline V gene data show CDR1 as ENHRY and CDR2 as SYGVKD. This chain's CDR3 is CAVKLNTGELFF. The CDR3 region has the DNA TGTGCCGTCAAACTTAACACCGGGGAGCTGTTTTTT.

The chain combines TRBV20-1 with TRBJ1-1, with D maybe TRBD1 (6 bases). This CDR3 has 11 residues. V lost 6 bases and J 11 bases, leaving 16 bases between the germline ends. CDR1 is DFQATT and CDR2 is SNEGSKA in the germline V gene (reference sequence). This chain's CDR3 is CSAITGIWAFF. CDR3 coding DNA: TGCAGTGCGATTACAGGGATTTGGGCTTTCTTT.

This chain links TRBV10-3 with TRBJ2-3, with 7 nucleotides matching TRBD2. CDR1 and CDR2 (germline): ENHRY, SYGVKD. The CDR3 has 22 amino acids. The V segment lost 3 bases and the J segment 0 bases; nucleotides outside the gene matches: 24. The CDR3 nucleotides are TGTGCCATCAGTGATTGGTCAGGGAGAGGACGGGGGGTACACCTGAGCACAGATACGCAGTATTTT. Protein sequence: CAISDWSGRGRGVHLSTDTQYF.

CDR3 nucleotide sequence: TGTGCCAGCAGTTCCCTGACAGGTAGAGGGGAGCCCCAGCATTTT. Its translation is CASSSLTGRGEPQHF. The genes are TRBV27 and TRBJ1-5; a weak D match, TRBD1 (6 bases). CDR3 length: 15 amino acids. CDR1 is MNHEY and CDR2 is SMNVEV in the germline V gene (reference sequence). V was shortened by 4 bases and J by 8 bases, with 18 bases between the two germline ends.

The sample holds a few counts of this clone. CDR3: CASRTQVLPEAFF. The CDR3 nucleotides are TGTGCCAGCAGAACCCAGGTTCTTCCTGAAGCTTTCTTT. This chain uses TRBV6-5 with TRBJ1-1; D gene unclear. The germline V and J ends were trimmed by 6 bases and 6 bases, with 14 bases remaining between them. The CDR3 sequence is 13 residues long. Germline V gene lookup returns CDR1 MNHEY and CDR2 SVGAGI.